This TCR beta chain was captured by sequencing in a study of human T cells and chemical hapten exposure. The CDR3 contains 13 residues. CDR1 and CDR2 from the germline V gene are MNHEY and SMNVEV (reference sequence). V was shortened by 2 bases and J by 0 bases, with 4 bases between the two germline ends. Specified time point: pre-sensitization, week 0. Specified treatment: therapeutic diphenylcyclopropenone sensitization with weekly scalp DPC. The library gave individual cDNA molecules unique molecular identifiers. MiXCR, applied by TCRdb to the RACE reads, yields one record per CDR3 protein. The data contain some 400,000 distinct CDR3 sequences, 4.5% to 6% of them seen just once; the ten biggest clones take up about 2.5%. This clonotype was counted at least ten times.

The clonotype comes from a woman aged 45-59 years with alopecia areata. Some clones in this sample may be carry-over from other donors' samples. The chain uses TRBV27 and TRBJ1-1; unclear D gene. This sample comprised whole blood, obtained in connection with sensitization to the hapten diphenylcyclopropenone (DPC). The CDR3 reads CASSLRMNTEAFF. The DNA of the CDR3 is TGTGCCAGCAGTTTACGAATGAACACTGAAGCTTTCTTT.